These T cell receptor beta chains were read from a single sample in a study of post-analysis software for immune sequencing data. A single record per CDR3 protein comes from TCRdb applying MiXCR to the PCR reads. The sample lists a few hundred thousand distinct CDR3 sequences; less than 40% were seen once. Sequenced input: blood. The receptors were sampled from a girl aged 2-15 years with multiple sclerosis. Each CDR3 is given with its conserved first and last residue. D genes are given only for firm matches. Not every row has a clone size; where given, it reads once, few, many or a size class.

size,V,D,J,DNA,CDR3
.,TRBV27,.,TRBJ2-7,TGTGCCATCTCAGGAGCGGCCTCCTACAATGAGCAGTACTTC,CAISGAASYNEQYF
.,TRBV12-3/TRBV12-4,TRBD2,TRBJ2-7,TGTGCCAGCAGTTCCGGGACTAGCGGGCACCTCTCCTACGAGCAGTACTTC,CASSSGTSGHLSYEQYF
.,TRBV7-9,TRBD1,TRBJ2-1,TGTGCCAGCAGCCAGAGGACAGGGGGGCGTGAGCAGTTCTTC,CASSQRTGGREQFF
.,TRBV10-3,TRBD2,TRBJ2-5,TGTGCCATCTCTTCTAGCGGGGGCTCGGAAGAGACCCAGTACTTC,CAISSSGGSEETQYF
.,TRBV29-1,.,TRBJ2-3,TGCAGCGCCATGGAGGTCATAGGGGCGGGAGATACGCAGTATTTT,CSAMEVIGAGDTQYF
.,TRBV6-1,TRBD1,TRBJ1-4,TGTGCCAGCAGTGCCCCGACAGGGGTGGGAGAAAAACTGTTTTTT,CASSAPTGVGEKLFF
few,TRBV7-2,TRBD2,TRBJ2-7,TGTGCCAGCAGCTTAGATGGGACTAGCGGGAGCTCCTACGAGCAGTACTTC,CASSLDGTSGSSYEQYF
.,TRBV7-9,TRBD1,TRBJ2-7,TGTGCCAGCAGCCCCCAGACAGGGGAGGCGTTCGAGCAGTACTTC,CASSPQTGEAFEQYF
few,TRBV9,.,TRBJ2-7,TGTGCCAGCAGGTCCAGCGACCCCTACAATGAGCAGTACTTC,CASRSSDPYNEQYF
few,TRBV5-5,TRBD1,TRBJ1-2,TGTGCCAGCAGCTCGACAGGGACGGGCGGCTACACCTTC,CASSSTGTGGYTF
.,TRBV4-1,TRBD1,TRBJ1-2,TGCGCCAGCAGCCAAGATATCGCAGGGGGCAATGGCTACACCTTC,CASSQDIAGGNGYTF
many,TRBV10-3,.,TRBJ2-5,TGTGCCATCAGTGGGGGGGAGACCCAGTACTTC,CAISGGETQYF
.,TRBV10-3,TRBD2,TRBJ2-4,TGTGCCATCAGTGAACCCAGCGGGGGTAAAAACATTCAGTACTTC,CAISEPSGGKNIQYF
few,TRBV5-1,.,TRBJ2-7,TGCGCCAGCAGCTTGGTGTCTAGCGATGGCGAGCAGTACTTC,CASSLVSSDGEQYF
few,TRBV5-1,TRBD2,TRBJ2-3,TGCGCCAGCAGCTTGGGACTAGCGGGAGTCAAAGATACGCAGTATTTT,CASSLGLAGVKDTQYF
.,TRBV5-6,.,TRBJ1-6,TGTGCCAGCAGCCCTGGCGCCGCGTTTGGCACCTATAATTCACCCCTCCACTTT,CASSPGAAFGTYNSPLHF
few,TRBV4-2,TRBD2,TRBJ2-5,TGTGCCAGCAGCCGCGCAACCTTAGCGGGAGTAGAGACCCAGTACTTC,CASSRATLAGVETQYF
few,TRBV2,TRBD1,TRBJ2-7,TGTGCCAGAGGGGACAGGGGACCCTACGAGCAGTACTTC,CARGDRGPYEQYF
.,TRBV11-3,TRBD2,TRBJ2-1,TGTGCCAGCAGTTCCGGACTAGGCGATGAGCAGTTCTTC,CASSSGLGDEQFF
few,TRBV6-5,TRBD1,TRBJ1-2,TGTGCCAGCAGAGGGCTCGGACAGGGCAATGGCTACACCTTC,CASRGLGQGNGYTF
.,TRBV20-1,TRBD1,TRBJ1-3,TGCAGTGCTAGAGGGACAGGGGGGGGAAACACCATATATTTT,CSARGTGGGNTIYF
.,TRBV7-9,.,TRBJ2-1,TGTGCCAGCAGCTTAGGTGTCAGGGAGCGGGAGTTCTTC,CASSLGVREREFF
few,TRBV6-5,TRBD1,TRBJ2-5,TGTGCCAGCAGTTACGTGACAGGGGAAGGGACCCAGTACTTC,CASSYVTGEGTQYF
.,TRBV7-9,TRBD1,TRBJ2-7,TGTGCCAGCACACACCAAAGTAACAGGGGGCACGAGCAGTACTTC,CASTHQSNRGHEQYF
.,TRBV27,TRBD2,TRBJ2-7,TGTGCCAGCAGTTTTCTAGCGGGAGGATCCGAGCAGTACTTC,CASSFLAGGSEQYF